The rows below give T cell receptor beta chains drawn from one sample of a study of cytomegalovirus exposure and HLA in healthy donors. This table comes from immunoSEQ multiplex PCR, and its TCRdb copy is limited to in-frame clones, with some not included. Of 150,000 to 200,000 clones listed, around 87% are singletons. Material for sequencing was PBMCs. Receptors originate from a woman between 18 and 29 years old in good health and CMV-seronegative. Each CDR3 is given with its conserved first and last residue. D genes are given only for firm matches. A clone size is listed for some rows: how often the clone was seen (once, few, many), or a class if it is expanded.

>-|-|TRBJ2-3|TRBV9
TGTGCCAGCAGCGTAGGTCAGTCAGATACGCAGTATTTT
CASSVGQSDTQYF
>TRBD2|-|TRBJ2-1|TRBV4-1
TGCGCCAGCAGCCCGCAATTGGCTAGCGGGAGTAATGAGCAGTTCTTC
CASSPQLASGSNEQFF
>-|-|TRBJ2-7|TRBV6-6
TGTGCCAGCAGCCCCGGGGGGCCCTACGAGCAGTACTTC
CASSPGGPYEQYF
>-|once|TRBJ2-5|TRBV6-1
TGTGCCAGCAGTGATTCACTTTCAGGGTGGGAGACCCAGTACTTC
CASSDSLSGWETQYF
>-|-|TRBJ2-3|TRBV5-1
TGCGCCAGCAGCTCCCCGGGACTCCAGTATTTT
CASSSPGLQYF
>TRBD1|-|TRBJ1-1|TRBV5-1
TGCGCCAGCAGCTTGGGCCACAGGGGGCAAGACACTGAAGCTTTCTTT
CASSLGHRGQDTEAFF
>-|-|TRBJ2-7|TRBV4-3
TGCGCCAGCAGCCAAGAGTGGGTGCAGGGGTTTAGCTCCTACGAGCAGTACTTC
CASSQEWVQGFSSYEQYF
>-|once|TRBJ1-4|TRBV4-1
TGCGCCAGCAGCCACGTTAGGCGGGGGGCTGGGGGGGAAAAACTGTTTTTT
CASSHVRRGAGGEKLFF
>TRBD1|-|TRBJ1-6|TRBV5-6
TGTGCCAGCAGCTTACCCACAGGGGGGTCACCCCTCCACTTT
CASSLPTGGSPLHF
>-|once|TRBJ1-1|TRBV7-3
TGTGCCAGCAGCCGCGGGGGGGACACTGAAGCTTTCTTT
CASSRGGDTEAFF
>TRBD1|-|TRBJ2-3|TRBV6-1
TGTGCCAGCAGTGAATCGACAGGGAGCACAGATACGCAGTATTTT
CASSESTGSTDTQYF
>-|-|TRBJ2-1|TRBV29-1
TGCAGCGCCCCCGGGGAGGAGCAGTTCTTC
CSAPGEEQFF
>TRBD1|-|TRBJ2-3|TRBV4-1
TGCGCCAGCAGCCAGACAGGGGCTTTCACAGATACGCAGTATTTT
CASSQTGAFTDTQYF
>-|-|TRBJ2-2|TRBV27
TGTGCCAGTAGTTGGGGGCCCGCGGGCACCGGGGAGCTGTTTTTT
CASSWGPAGTGELFF
>-|-|TRBJ1-5|TRBV28
TGTGCCAGCAGTTTCGGCGGGAGGGATCGGCCCCAGCATTTT
CASSFGGRDRPQHF
>TRBD2|-|TRBJ2-1|TRBV10-3
TGTGCCATCAGTCCCAGCGGGGGGTACGATCCGGAGCAGTTCTTC
CAISPSGGYDPEQFF
>-|-|TRBJ1-5|TRBV5-5
TGTGCCAGCAGCTTGGGAGTTTATAGCAATCAGCCCCAGCATTTT
CASSLGVYSNQPQHF
>TRBD2|-|TRBJ2-1|TRBV5-1
TGCGCCACCGCAGTTGGGAGACTAGCGGGGCACAATGAGCAGTTCTTC
CATAVGRLAGHNEQFF
>TRBD1|-|TRBJ2-7|TRBV27
TGTGCCAGCAGACGGACAGGGTTCTACGAGCAGTACTTC
CASRRTGFYEQYF
>-|-|TRBJ1-2|TRBV10-3
TGTGCCATCAGGCCCACAGGGCTGGCGTATGGCTACACCTTC
CAIRPTGLAYGYTF
>-|-|TRBJ1-1|TRBV30
TGTGCCTGGAGTGTCCAGGGGAGAACTGAAGCTTTCTTT
CAWSVQGRTEAFF
>TRBD1|-|TRBJ2-1|TRBV18
TGTGCCAGCTCACCCGGGACAGCCAACAATGAGCAGTTCTTC
CASSPGTANNEQFF